A few counts support the clone carrying this T cell receptor (beta chain). The sample belongs to a study of blood T cell repertoires in COVID-19. Overall study context: The United States, Italy and Spain provided the acute and convalescent COVID-19 samples. PBMCs, B-cell-depleted T cells, or T cells were the source of the cDNA or gDNA that made up the material.

Profiled with immunoSEQ multiplex PCR; TCRdb holds only in-frame clones, not every one. The sample records roughly 98,000 clones, around four fifths being singletons. The V end lost 5 bases, the J end lost 0 bases, and 11 bases lay between the germline ends. Germline-derived CDR1 and CDR2 are SGHNT and YENEEA. The CDR3 totals 16 residues. The sequence came from a woman in her 70s with active or convalescent COVID-19. The chain couples TRBV11-3 to TRBJ2-6, with D possibly matching TRBD1 (5 bases). Sequenced: peripheral blood. Written as DNA, the CDR3 is TGTGCCAGCAGCCAAGGGGTTAGCTCTGGGGCCAACGTCCTGACTTTC. Translation: CASSQGVSSGANVLTF.